These T cell receptor beta chains were read from a single sample in a study of blood T cell repertoires in COVID-19. Using immunoSEQ multiplex PCR, the repertoire was profiled, and TCRdb retains in-frame clones only, with some absent. This sample has around 280,000 clones; roughly 91% occur once, and the top ten carry approximately 10%. Sequenced: peripheral blood. These receptors all come from a woman in her twenties or thirties with COVID-19, enrolled during active disease. Each CDR3 is given with its conserved first and last residue. Each record gives: D gene, J gene, V gene, CDR3 protein, CDR3 DNA. D genes are given only for firm matches.

>.|TRBJ2-1|TRBV19
CASSPGAWVEQFF
TGTGCCAGTAGCCCAGGGGCTTGGGTTGAGCAGTTCTTC
>TRBD1|TRBJ2-7|TRBV19
CASSDPGQTYEQYF
TGTGCCAGTAGTGATCCGGGACAGACCTACGAGCAGTACTTC
>.|TRBJ2-2|TRBV29-1
CSVEGGAGELFF
TGCAGCGTTGAAGGGGGGGCCGGGGAGCTGTTTTTT
>TRBD1|TRBJ1-1|TRBV4-1
CASSEGQVPSRAFF
TGCGCCAGCAGCGAGGGACAGGTCCCCTCAAGGGCTTTCTTT
>TRBD1|TRBJ2-1|TRBV5-1
CASSLQGAEVGSVF
TGCGCCAGCAGCTTACAGGGGGCTGAAGTTGGTTCGGTCTTC
>.|TRBJ2-7|TRBV4-1
CASSQSQRGAGEQYF
TGCGCCAGCAGCCAATCCCAACGGGGGGCTGGTGAGCAGTACTTC
>TRBD1|TRBJ1-1|TRBV7-2
CASSRDRDAFEAFF
TGTGCCAGCAGCCGGGACAGGGATGCATTTGAAGCTTTCTTT
>TRBD2|TRBJ2-7|TRBV5-4
CASSRRLAGPYEQYF
TGTGCCAGCAGCCGAAGACTAGCGGGGCCCTACGAGCAGTACTTC
>.|TRBJ1-1|TRBV18
CASSPFVGTENTEAFF
TGTGCCAGCTCACCCTTCGTGGGCACAGAGAACACTGAAGCTTTCTTT
>.|TRBJ2-3|TRBV28
CASSLAGKAADTQYF
TGTGCCAGCAGTTTAGCCGGCAAGGCGGCAGATACGCAGTATTTT
>.|TRBJ2-3|TRBV25-1
CASSEEGVFGTDTQYF
TGTGCCAGCAGTGAAGAGGGAGTTTTTGGCACAGATACGCAGTATTTT
>.|TRBJ1-2|TRBV6-5
CASSYSKQSRGGYTF
TGTGCCAGCAGTTACTCGAAGCAGAGCCGGGGGGGCTACACCTTC